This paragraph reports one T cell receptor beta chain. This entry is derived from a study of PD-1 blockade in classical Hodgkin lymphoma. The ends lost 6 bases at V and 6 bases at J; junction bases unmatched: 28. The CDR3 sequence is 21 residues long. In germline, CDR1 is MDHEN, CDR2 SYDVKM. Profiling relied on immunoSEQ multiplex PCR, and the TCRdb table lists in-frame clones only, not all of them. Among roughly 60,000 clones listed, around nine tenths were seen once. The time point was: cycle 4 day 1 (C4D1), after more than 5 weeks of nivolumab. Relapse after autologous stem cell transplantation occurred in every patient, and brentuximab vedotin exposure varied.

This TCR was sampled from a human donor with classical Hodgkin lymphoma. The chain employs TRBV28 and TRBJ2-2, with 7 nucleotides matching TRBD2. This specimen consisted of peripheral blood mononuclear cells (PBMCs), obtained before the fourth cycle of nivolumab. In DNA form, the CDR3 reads TGTGCCAGCAGCTCCGTTTGGAGCGGGGAGATCCTACGAGTGGCCGCCGGGGAGCTGTTTTTT. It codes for CASSSVWSGEILRVAAGELFF. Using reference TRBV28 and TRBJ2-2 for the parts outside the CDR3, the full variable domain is DVKVTQSSRYLVKRTGEKVFLECVQDMDHENMFWYRQDPGLGLRLIYFSYDVKMKEKGDIPEGYSVSREKKERFSLILESASTNQTSMYLCASSSVWSGEILRVAAGELFFGEGSRLTVL.